The TCR beta chain under discussion was sequenced for a study of tumor-infiltrating lymphocytes in primary liver carcinoma. Study observations and caveats: The study found tumor-adjacent and tumor-blood pairs overlapped less than tumor region pairs. The difference in top-250-clone fraction between tumors and blood was significant, favoring tumors (p = 0.039).

Priming with a constant-region primer yielded TCR beta cDNA from about 540 ng total RNA. Three nested multiplex PCR rounds of slightly modified ARM-PCR generated TCR beta libraries. A C-beta reverse primer and TRBV1-TRBV30 forward primers served in each of the first two PCR rounds, at ten to eleven cycles apiece. TCRdb re-derived calls from the multiplex PCR reads in MiXCR, one entry per CDR3 protein. The table includes about 310,000 distinct CDR3 sequences, approximately 58% detected once. Germline V gives CDR1 MNHEY, CDR2 SVGEGT. The CDR3 runs to 14 residues. Germline DNA was also extracted, and blood RNA was taken from unsorted whole blood. With respect to this clonotype: Its antigen is as yet unknown. One junction end does not reproduce the germline sequence, and a read error may be involved.

This TCR was sampled from a woman in her thirties with primary liver carcinoma and hepatitis B virus infection. The J gene is TRBJ1-1, the V gene TRBV6-2 or TRBV6-3, with D tentatively TRBD1 (5 bases). The material sequenced was peripheral blood. The CDR3 spells CANSYLRVNTEAFF. CDR3 sequence (DNA): TGTGCCAACAGTTACCTCAGGGTGAACACTGAAGCTTTCTTT.